What follows describes a single T cell receptor (beta chain). What it binds is unknown. Sequencing used immunoSEQ multiplex PCR; TCRdb keeps in-frame clones, though not all of them. Of around 71,000 clones detected, 85% appear once; the ten largest clones hold less than 8.5%. Germline lookup yields CDR1 MNHGY and CDR2 SVAAGI. This CDR3 is built from 12 residues. The V gene lost 5 bases and the J gene lost 7 bases, with 9 bases spanning the gap. Time point noted: pretreatment peripheral blood. Disease in patients was locally advanced or metastatic urothelial carcinoma. Pretreatment and on-treatment blood mononuclear cell samples were taken, totaling between 1 and 8 time points per patient. This sample is drawn from a study of PD-L1 blockade in urothelial cancer. On the study more broadly: Among blood samples, the median T cell count was around 150,000. Broader study findings: Improved survival was predicted by pretreatment blood TCR clonality below the median.

The sequence was collected from a man between 40 and 49 years old with urothelial cancer. This sequence joins TRBV6-9 and TRBJ1-5; no reliable D call. The source material was PBMCs, sampled around atezolizumab (anti-PD-L1) treatment. The CDR3 loop is CASSPRGQPQHF. Here the CDR3 DNA reads TGTGCCAGCAGTCCCCGAGGCCAGCCCCAGCATTTT.